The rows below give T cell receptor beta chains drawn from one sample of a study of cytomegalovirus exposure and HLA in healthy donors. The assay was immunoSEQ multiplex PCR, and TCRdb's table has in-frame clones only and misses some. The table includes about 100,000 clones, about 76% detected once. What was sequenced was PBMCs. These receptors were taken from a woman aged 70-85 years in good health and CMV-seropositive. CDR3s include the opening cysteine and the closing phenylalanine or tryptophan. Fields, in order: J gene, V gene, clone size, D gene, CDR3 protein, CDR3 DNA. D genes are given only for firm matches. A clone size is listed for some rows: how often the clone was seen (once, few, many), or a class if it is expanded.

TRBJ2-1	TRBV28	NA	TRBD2	CASSTGLAPSYNEQFF	TGTGCCAGCAGTACGGGACTAGCTCCATCCTACAATGAGCAGTTCTTC
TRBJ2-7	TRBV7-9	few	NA	CASSLGQGQQYF	TGTGCCAGCAGCTTAGGGCAGGGGCAACAGTACTTC
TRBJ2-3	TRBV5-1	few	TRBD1	CASSLDRANTDTQYF	TGCGCCAGCAGTCTAGACAGGGCAAACACAGATACGCAGTATTTT
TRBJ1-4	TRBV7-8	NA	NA	CASSLAGRVEKLFF	TGTGCCAGCAGCCTTGCTGGGCGGGTTGAAAAACTGTTTTTT
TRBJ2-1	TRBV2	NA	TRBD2	CASSDPGLADTYNEQFF	TGTGCCAGCAGTGATCCCGGACTAGCGGACACCTACAATGAGCAGTTCTTC
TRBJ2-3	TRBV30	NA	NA	CAWSPRRSTDTQYF	TGTGCCTGGAGCCCTAGGCGAAGCACAGATACGCAGTATTTT
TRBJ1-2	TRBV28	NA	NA	CASSLPSGDYGYTF	TGTGCCAGCAGCCTCCCTTCGGGTGACTATGGCTACACCTTC
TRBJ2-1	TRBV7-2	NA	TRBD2	CASSLLAGRPTPYNEQFF	TGTGCCAGCAGCTTACTCGCCGGGAGGCCTACTCCCTACAATGAGCAGTTCTTC
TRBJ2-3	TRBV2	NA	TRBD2	CASSAPSGRAEDTQYF	TGTGCCAGCAGTGCCCCAAGCGGGAGGGCCGAAGATACGCAGTATTTT
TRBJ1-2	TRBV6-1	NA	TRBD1	CASRGTGVEGYTF	TGTGCCAGCAGGGGGACAGGGGTGGAAGGCTACACCTTC
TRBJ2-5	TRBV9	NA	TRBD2	CASAGGPQETQYF	TGTGCCAGCGCGGGAGGGCCTCAAGAGACCCAGTACTTC
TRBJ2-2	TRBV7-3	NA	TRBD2	CASSLRGSGGAGELFF	TGTGCCAGCAGCTTAAGGGGTAGCGGGGGAGCCGGGGAGCTGTTTTTT
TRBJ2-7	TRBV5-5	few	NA	CASSFGQGKTEQYF	TGTGCCAGCAGCTTCGGGCAGGGCAAAACCGAGCAGTACTTC
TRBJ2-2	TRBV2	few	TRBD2	CASRGTSGRGTGELFF	TGTGCCAGCAGGGGTACTAGCGGGAGAGGTACCGGGGAGCTGTTTTTT
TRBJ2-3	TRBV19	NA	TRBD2	CASRLAGGTDTQYF	TGTGCCAGTAGGTTAGCGGGAGGCACAGATACGCAGTATTTT
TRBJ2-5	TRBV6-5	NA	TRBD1	CASSYPDRVQETQYF	TGTGCCAGCAGTTACCCGGACAGGGTCCAAGAGACCCAGTACTTC
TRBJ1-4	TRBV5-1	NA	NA	CASSDGGEKLFF	TGCGCCAGCAGCGACGGGGGGGAAAAACTGTTTTTT
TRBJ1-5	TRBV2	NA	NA	CASSEADSNQPQHF	TGTGCCAGCAGTGAGGCGGATAGCAATCAGCCCCAGCATTTT